The 2 T cell receptor beta chains listed next were all sequenced from one sample in a study of OX40 agonist ivuxolimab in advanced cancers. Assay used: immunoSEQ multiplex PCR; TCRdb lists only in-frame clones, some missing. Here the sample spans about 81,000 clones, 88% being singletons. The input for sequencing was CD4+ or CD8+ T cells sorted from blood, taken in a trial of the OX40 agonist ivuxolimab. These receptors came from an adult with an advanced solid tumor such as melanoma, head and neck, liver or kidney cancer.

The chain recombines TRBV18 with TRBJ2-2; unclear D gene. Trimming stripped 4 bases from V and 6 bases from J, with 6 bases between. This CDR3 comprises 12 residues. Per germline, CDR1 KGHSH and CDR2 LQKENI. The CDR3 DNA reads TGTGCCAGCTCACGAGAAGCCGGGGAGCTGTTTTTT. It encodes CASSREAGELFF. Complete variable domain (other parts from reference TRBV18 and TRBJ2-2): NAGVMQNPRHLVRRRGQEARLRCSPMKGHSHVYWYRQLPEEGLKFMVYLQKENIIDESGMPKERFSAEFPKEGPSILRIQQVVRGDSAAYFCASSREAGELFFGEGSRLTVL.

The chain carries TRBV5-5 and TRBJ2-3, with D unclear. CDR3 length equals 15 residues. From germline, CDR1 is SGHKS and CDR2 YYEKEE (reference sequence). The V and J ends lost 1 base and 4 bases respectively, with 13 bases between them. The CDR3 coding sequence is TGTGCCAGCAGCTTGTCCCCAGTAGGCCCAGATACGCAGTATTTT. This sequence encodes CASSLSPVGPDTQYF.